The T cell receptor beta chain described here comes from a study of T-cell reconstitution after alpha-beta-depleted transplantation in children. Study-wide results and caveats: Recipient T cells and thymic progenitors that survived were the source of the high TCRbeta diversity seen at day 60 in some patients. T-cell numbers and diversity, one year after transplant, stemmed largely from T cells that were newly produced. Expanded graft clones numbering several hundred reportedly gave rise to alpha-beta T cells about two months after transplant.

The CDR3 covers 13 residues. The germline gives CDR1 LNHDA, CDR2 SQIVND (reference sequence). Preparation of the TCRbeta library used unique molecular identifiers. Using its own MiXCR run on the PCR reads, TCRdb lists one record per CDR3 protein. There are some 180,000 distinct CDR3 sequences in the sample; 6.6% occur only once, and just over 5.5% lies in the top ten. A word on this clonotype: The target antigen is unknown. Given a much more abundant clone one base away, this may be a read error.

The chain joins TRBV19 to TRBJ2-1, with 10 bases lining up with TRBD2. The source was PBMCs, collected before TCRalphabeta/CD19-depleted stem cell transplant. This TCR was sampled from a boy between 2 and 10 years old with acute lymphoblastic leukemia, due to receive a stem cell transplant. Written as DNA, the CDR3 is TGTGCCAGCGGACTAGCGGTCTACAATGAGCGGTTCTTC. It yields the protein CASGLAVYNERFF.